The 10 T cell receptor beta chains below all came from one sample that was sequenced in a study of cytomegalovirus exposure and HLA in healthy donors. 60 Vbeta and 13 Jbeta primers were used in PCR. Sequenced by immunoSEQ multiplex PCR; TCRdb stores in-frame clones only, minus some. Of under 50,000 clones in the sample, roughly 87% were seen once. Sequenced: PBMCs. The receptors were gathered from a woman in her forties in good health and CMV-seropositive.

V usage is TRBV6-5 and J usage is TRBJ2-1, with D possibly matching TRBD1 (6 bases). CDR3 length: 15 amino acids. The V gene lost 5 bases and the J gene lost 0 bases, with 11 bases spanning the gap. The germline V gene has CDR1 MNHEY and CDR2 SVGAGI. The CDR3 nucleotides read TGTGCCAGCAGTCCTGACAGGAGCTCCTACAATGAGCAGTTCTTC. As protein: CASSPDRSSYNEQFF.

CDR3 DNA sequence: TGCGCCAGCAGAACAGGGACGGATGGCTACACCTTC. It yields the protein CASRTGTDGYTF. This chain joins TRBV5-1 and TRBJ1-2; D may be TRBD1 (6 bases). The CDR3 is made up of 12 amino acids. Trimming cost V 5 bases and J 6 bases, with 11 bases left between them. Germline assignment: CDR1 SGHRS and CDR2 YFSETQ.

The chain has TRBV5-1 and TRBJ1-6; D not resolved. There are 14 residues in the CDR3. Germline values: CDR1 SGHRS, CDR2 YFSETQ. V dropped 0 bases and J dropped 8 bases, with 9 bases sitting between them. CDR3 sequence: CASSLGGGDSPLHF. CDR3 DNA: TGCGCCAGCAGCTTGGGAGGAGGTGATTCACCCCTCCACTTT.

Worth noting for this clone: Other DNA sequences in this sample translate to the same CDR3. This sequence joins TRBV5-1 and TRBJ2-7; 7 bases are shared with TRBD1. Germline V gives CDR1 SGHRS, CDR2 YFSETQ. The CDR3 runs to 14 residues. The ends lost 2 bases at V and 2 bases at J; junction bases unmatched: 4. In DNA form, the CDR3 reads TGCGCCAGCAGCTTACTGACAGGGCCCTACGAGCAGTACTTC. Translation gives CASSLLTGPYEQYF.

The rearrangement joins TRBV6-5 to TRBJ1-5; TRBD1 is a possible D gene (5 bases). The germline CDR1 and CDR2 sequences are MNHEY and SVGAGI. This CDR3 is 14 amino acids long. V gave up 5 bases and J gave up 6 bases, with 14 bases separating them. CDR3 sequence (DNA): TGTGCCAGCAGTACCCGACAGTGGGCTCAGCCCCAGCATTTT. Its translation: CASSTRQWAQPQHF.

The V and J genes are TRBV29-1 and TRBJ2-3; the match to TRBD2 covers 8 bases. The CDR3 is 13 residues long. The V gene end was trimmed by 3 bases and the J gene end by 1 base; junction bases not matched to a gene: 0. The germline gives CDR1 SQVTM, CDR2 ANQGSEA. The CDR3 here is CSVETSGTDTQYF. The CDR3 bases are TGCAGCGTTGAGACTAGCGGCACAGATACGCAGTATTTT.

The V and J genes are TRBV30 and TRBJ1-2; D is ambiguous. CDR3 length: 12 amino acids. The V end was cut by 2 bases, the J end by 7 bases, with 11 bases between. Germline V gives CDR1 GTSNPN, CDR2 SVGIG (reference sequence). CDR3 sequence reads: CAWSRGVGGYTF. For the CDR3, the DNA is TGTGCCTGGAGTCGGGGTGTGGGTGGCTACACCTTC.

The CDR3, as DNA: TGTGCCAGCTCAGATAACCTTAGACAGGGGGGCGACACAGATACGCAGTATTTT. Its protein product is CASSDNLRQGGDTDTQYF. The chain has TRBV18 and TRBJ2-3; 9 nucleotides match TRBD1. The trim removed 5 bases at V and 2 bases at J, leaving 14 bases unmatched. This CDR3 has 18 residues. Germline V lookup: CDR1 KGHSH, CDR2 LQKENI. Together with reference TRBV18 and TRBJ2-3, the CDR3 gives the full variable domain: NAGVMQNPRHLVRRRGQEARLRCSPMKGHSHVYWYRQLPEEGLKFMVYLQKENIIDESGMPKERFSAEFPKEGPSILRIQQVVRGDSAAYFCASSDNLRQGGDTDTQYFGPGTRLTVL.

The V and J genes are TRBV9 and TRBJ1-5; D ambiguous. Germline V gene lookup returns CDR1 SGDLS and CDR2 YYNGEE. There are 12 residues in the CDR3. V lost 4 bases and J lost 4, with 6 bases in between. CDR3 bases: TGTGCCAGCAGCTACGGTAATCAGCCCCAGCATTTT. Residues: CASSYGNQPQHF. Filled out from reference TRBV9 and TRBJ1-5, the complete variable domain reads DSGVTQTPKHLITATGQRVTLRCSPRSGDLSVYWYQQSLDQGLQFLIQYYNGEERAKGNILERFSAQQFPDLHSELNLSSLELGDSALYFCASSYGNQPQHFGDGTRLSIL.

V is TRBV5-1 and J is TRBJ1-2; D is undetermined. Looked up from germline, CDR1 is SGHRS and CDR2 is YFSETQ. Trimming removed 1 base from V and 6 bases from J, with 10 bases in between. The CDR3 loop spans 13 amino acids. For the CDR3, the DNA is TGCGCCAGCAGCTTGCCCGGGAAAGATGGCTACACCTTC. Translation gives CASSLPGKDGYTF.